The present TCR beta chain was sequenced within a study of PD-L1 blockade in urothelial cancer. Produced via immunoSEQ multiplex PCR; TCRdb's table is partial and in-frame only. In the table there are roughly 47,000 clones, 79% of which are singletons. The CDR3 length is 14 residues. Germline CDR1 is SNHLY and CDR2 is FYNNEI. V was pared by 5 bases and J by 4 bases, with 7 bases of the junction left unmatched. Specified time point: pretreatment peripheral blood. The sequence derives from a man aged 65 to 85 with urothelial cancer. The specimen was PBMCs, collected around atezolizumab (anti-PD-L1) treatment. J is TRBJ1-2 and V is TRBV2, with 7 positions matching TRBD1. The chain's CDR3 is CASSPQGLGYGYTF. The CDR3 region has the DNA TGTGCCAGCAGTCCACAGGGGCTCGGCTATGGCTACACCTTC.